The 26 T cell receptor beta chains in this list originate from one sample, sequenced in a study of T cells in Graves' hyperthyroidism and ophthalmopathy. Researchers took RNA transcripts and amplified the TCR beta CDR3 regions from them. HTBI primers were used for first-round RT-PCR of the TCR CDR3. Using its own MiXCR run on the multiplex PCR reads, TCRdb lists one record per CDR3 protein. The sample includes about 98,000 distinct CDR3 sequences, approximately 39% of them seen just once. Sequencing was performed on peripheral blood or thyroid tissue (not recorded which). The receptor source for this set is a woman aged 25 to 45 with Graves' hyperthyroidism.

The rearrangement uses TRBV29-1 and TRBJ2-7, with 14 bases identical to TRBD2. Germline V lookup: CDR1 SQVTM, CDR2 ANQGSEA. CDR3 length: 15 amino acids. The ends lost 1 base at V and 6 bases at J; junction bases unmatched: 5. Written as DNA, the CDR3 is TGCAGCGTTGAAGGCCCCGGACTAGCGGGAGGCGAGCAGTACTTC. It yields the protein CSVEGPGLAGGEQYF.

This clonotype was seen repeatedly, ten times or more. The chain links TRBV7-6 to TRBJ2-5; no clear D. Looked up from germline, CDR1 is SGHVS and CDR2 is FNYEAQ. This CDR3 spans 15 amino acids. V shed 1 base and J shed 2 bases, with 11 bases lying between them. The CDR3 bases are TGTGCCAGCAGCTTAGTTGGCAGGCCTCAAGAGACCCAGTACTTC. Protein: CASSLVGRPQETQYF.

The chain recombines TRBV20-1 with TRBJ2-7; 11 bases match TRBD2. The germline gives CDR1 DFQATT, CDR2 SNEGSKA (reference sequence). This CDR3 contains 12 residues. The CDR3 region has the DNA TGCAGCGTAGCGGGAGGGTCCCACGAGCAGTACTTC. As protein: CSVAGGSHEQYF.

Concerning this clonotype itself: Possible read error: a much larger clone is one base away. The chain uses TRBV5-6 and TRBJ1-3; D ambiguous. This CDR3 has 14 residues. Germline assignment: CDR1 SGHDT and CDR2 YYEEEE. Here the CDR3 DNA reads TGTGCCAGCAGCTTGTTGATATCTGGAAACACCACATATTTT. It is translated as CASSLLISGNTTYF.

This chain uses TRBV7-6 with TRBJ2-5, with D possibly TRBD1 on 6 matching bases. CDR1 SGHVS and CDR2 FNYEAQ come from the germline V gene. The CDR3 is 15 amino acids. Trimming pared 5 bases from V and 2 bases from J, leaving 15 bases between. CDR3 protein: CASSPLGHSQETQYF. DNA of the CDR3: TGTGCCAGCAGCCCCCTGGGACACTCGCAAGAGACCCAGTACTTC.

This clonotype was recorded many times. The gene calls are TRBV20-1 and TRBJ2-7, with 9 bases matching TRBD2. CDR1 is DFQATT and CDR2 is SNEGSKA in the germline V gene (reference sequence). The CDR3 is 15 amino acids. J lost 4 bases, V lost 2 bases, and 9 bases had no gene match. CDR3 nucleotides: TGCAGTGCTAGAAAGAGCGGGAGGCCTATTTACGAGCAGTACTTC. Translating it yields CSARKSGRPIYEQYF.

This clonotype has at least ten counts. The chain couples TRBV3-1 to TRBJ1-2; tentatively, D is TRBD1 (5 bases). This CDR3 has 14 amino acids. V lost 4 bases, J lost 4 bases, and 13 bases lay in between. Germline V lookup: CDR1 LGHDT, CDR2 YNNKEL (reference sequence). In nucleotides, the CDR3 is TGTGCCAGCAGCCGGTGGGACGGGATCTATGGCTACACCTTC. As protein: CASSRWDGIYGYTF.

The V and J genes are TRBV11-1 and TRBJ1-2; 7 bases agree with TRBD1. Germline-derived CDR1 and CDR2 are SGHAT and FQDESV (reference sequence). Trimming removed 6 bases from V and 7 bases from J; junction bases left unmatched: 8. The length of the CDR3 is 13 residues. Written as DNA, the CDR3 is TGTGCCAGCAGTGCCGGAAGACAGGGTGGCTACACCTTC. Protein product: CASSAGRQGGYTF.

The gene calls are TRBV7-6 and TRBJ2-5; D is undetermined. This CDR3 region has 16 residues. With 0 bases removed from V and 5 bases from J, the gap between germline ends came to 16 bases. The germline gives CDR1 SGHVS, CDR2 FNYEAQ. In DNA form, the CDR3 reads TGTGCCAGCAGCTTAGCCGGCCCCAACCCAACGGAGACCCAGTACTTC. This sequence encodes CASSLAGPNPTETQYF.

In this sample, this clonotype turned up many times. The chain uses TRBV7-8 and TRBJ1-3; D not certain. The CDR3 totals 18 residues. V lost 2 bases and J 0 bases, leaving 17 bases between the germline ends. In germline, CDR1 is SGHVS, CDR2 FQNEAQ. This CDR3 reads CASSLWVLGYRSGNTIYF. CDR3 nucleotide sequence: TGTGCCAGCAGCTTATGGGTGTTGGGGTACCGCTCTGGAAACACCATATATTTT.

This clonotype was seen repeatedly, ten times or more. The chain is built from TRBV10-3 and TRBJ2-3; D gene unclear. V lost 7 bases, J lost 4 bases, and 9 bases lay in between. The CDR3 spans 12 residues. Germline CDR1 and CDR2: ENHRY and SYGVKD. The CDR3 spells CAIIRRPDTQYF. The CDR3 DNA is TGTGCCATCATTAGGCGGCCAGATACGCAGTATTTT.

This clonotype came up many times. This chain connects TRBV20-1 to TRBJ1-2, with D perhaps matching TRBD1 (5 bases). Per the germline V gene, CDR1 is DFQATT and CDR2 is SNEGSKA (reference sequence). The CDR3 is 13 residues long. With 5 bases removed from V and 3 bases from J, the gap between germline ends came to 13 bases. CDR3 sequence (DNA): TGCAGTGCTTATTCTCCGGGGGACTATGGCTACACCTTC. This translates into CSAYSPGDYGYTF.

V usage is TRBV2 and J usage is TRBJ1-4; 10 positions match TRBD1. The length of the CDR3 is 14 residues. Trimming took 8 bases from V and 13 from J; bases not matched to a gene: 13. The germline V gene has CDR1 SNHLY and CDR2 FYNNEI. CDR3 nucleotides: TGTGCCAGCCTTAACGCGGGGACAGGGGTAACACTGTTTTTT. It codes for CASLNAGTGVTLFF.

The CDR3 coding sequence is TGTGCCAGCAGCTTAGCCGGGACTGGGAAGCGGGAGACCCAGTACTTC. It is translated as CASSLAGTGKRETQYF. The rearrangement joins TRBV7-8 to TRBJ2-5; D may be TRBD2 (6 bases). The CDR3 length is 16 residues. V dropped 0 bases and J dropped 5 bases, with 16 bases sitting between them. Germline V CDR1 and CDR2: SGHVS, FQNEAQ.

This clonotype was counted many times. CDR3 DNA: TGTGCCAGCAGACACAAACAGGGCGGCTACACTGAAGCTTTCTTT. It yields the protein CASRHKQGGYTEAFF. The chain uses TRBV6-1 and TRBJ1-1, with a tentative D call TRBD1 (6 bases). The CDR3 has 15 amino acids. V gave up 6 bases and J gave up 3 bases, with 17 bases separating them. In germline, CDR1 is MNHNS, CDR2 SASEGT.

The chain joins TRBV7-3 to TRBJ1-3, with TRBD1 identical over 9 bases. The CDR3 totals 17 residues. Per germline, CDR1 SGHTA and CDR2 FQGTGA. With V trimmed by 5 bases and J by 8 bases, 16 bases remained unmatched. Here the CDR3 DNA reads TGTGCCAGCAGCACACAGGGGGCCCCCAACTATGGCTACACCATATATTTT. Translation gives CASSTQGAPNYGYTIYF.

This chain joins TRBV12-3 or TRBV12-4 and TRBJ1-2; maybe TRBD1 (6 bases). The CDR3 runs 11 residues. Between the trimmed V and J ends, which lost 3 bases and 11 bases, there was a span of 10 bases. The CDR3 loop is CASSFGQLYTF. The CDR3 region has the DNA TGTGCCAGCAGTTTCGGACAGCTATACACCTTC.

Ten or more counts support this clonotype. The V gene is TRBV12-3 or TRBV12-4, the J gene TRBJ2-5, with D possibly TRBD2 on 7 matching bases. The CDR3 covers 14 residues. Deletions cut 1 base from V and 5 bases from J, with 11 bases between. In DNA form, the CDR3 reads TGTGCCAGCAGTTTAGGCGGGGGCGCGGAGACCCAGTACTTC. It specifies CASSLGGGAETQYF.

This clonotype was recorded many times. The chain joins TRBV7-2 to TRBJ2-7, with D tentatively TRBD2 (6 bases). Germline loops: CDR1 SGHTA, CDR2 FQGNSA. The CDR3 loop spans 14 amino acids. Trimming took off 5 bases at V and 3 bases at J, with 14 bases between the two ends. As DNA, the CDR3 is TGTGCCAGCAGCCCCTGGGACTCTTACTACGAGCAGTACTTC. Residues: CASSPWDSYYEQYF.

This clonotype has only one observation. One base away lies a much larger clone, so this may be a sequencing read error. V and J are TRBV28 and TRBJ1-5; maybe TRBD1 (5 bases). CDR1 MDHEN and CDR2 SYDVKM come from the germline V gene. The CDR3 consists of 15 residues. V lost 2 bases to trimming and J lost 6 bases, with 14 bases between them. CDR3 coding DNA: TGTGCCAGCAGTTTACACGGGGGTCAGCTTCAGCCCCAGCATTTT. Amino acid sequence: CASSLHGGQLQPQHF.

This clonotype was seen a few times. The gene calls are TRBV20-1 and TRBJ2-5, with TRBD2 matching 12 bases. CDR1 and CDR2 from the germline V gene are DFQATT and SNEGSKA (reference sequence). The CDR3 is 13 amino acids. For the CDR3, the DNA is TGCAGCGCTGGGACTAGCGGGCAAGAGACCCAGTACTTC. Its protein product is CSAGTSGQETQYF.

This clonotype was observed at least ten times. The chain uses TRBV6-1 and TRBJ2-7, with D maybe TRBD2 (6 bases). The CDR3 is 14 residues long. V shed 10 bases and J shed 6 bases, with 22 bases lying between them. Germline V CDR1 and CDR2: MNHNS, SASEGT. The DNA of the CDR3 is TGTGCCACCAGCAGCCCGAGGAGGAGGGGCGAGCAGTACTTC. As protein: CATSSPRRRGEQYF.

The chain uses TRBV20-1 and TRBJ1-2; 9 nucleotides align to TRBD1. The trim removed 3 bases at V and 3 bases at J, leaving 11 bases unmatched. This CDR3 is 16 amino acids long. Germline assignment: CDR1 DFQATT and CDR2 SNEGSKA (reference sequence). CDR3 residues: CSAREPQGAGDYGYTF. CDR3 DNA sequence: TGCAGTGCTAGGGAGCCACAGGGGGCTGGGGACTATGGCTACACCTTC.

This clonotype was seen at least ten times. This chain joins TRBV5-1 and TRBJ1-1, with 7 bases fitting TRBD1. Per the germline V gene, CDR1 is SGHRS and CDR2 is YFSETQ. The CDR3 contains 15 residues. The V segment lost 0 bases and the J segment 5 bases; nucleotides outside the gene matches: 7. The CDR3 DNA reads TGCGCCAGCAGCTTGGCTGGACAGGCGGGGACTGAAGCTTTCTTT. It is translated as CASSLAGQAGTEAFF.

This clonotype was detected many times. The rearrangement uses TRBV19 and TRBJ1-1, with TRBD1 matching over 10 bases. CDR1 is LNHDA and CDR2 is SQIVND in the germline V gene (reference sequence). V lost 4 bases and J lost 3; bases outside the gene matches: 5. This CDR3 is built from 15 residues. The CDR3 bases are TGTGCCAGTAGTAGAGCCGGGACAGGGGACACTGAAGCTTTCTTT. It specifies CASSRAGTGDTEAFF.

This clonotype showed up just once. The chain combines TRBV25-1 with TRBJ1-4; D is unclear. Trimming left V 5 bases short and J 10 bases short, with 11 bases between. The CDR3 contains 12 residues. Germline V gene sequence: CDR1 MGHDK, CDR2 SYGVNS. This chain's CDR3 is CASSLSSGKLFF. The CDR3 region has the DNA TGTGCCAGCAGTTTATCATCCGGAAAACTGTTTTTT.